Shown below are 9 T cell receptor beta chains from a single sample sequenced in a study of shared clonotypes between healthy human individuals. Repertoires were generated with immunoSEQ multiplex PCR, while TCRdb's copy carries only in-frame clones and drops some. The table records about 2.1 million clones, 93% of them present only once. CD45RO-negative cells were positively selected for CCR7, leaving out terminally differentiated effector memory CD45RA+ cells. Sequenced sample: naive CD8+ T cells from PBMCs. Receptor source: a man aged 18 to 30 in good health. Some clones in this sample may be carry-over from other donors' samples.

This chain links TRBV9 with TRBJ1-2; 9 bases fit TRBD1. Germline CDR1 reads SGDLS; CDR2 reads YYNGEE. V gave up 3 bases and J gave up 3 bases; unmatched junction bases: 9. The CDR3 sequence is 16 residues long. CDR3 bases: TGTGCCAGCAGCGACTCTCTGACAGGGGGGCACTATGGCTACACCTTC. This translates into CASSDSLTGGHYGYTF. Drawing the rest from reference TRBV9 and TRBJ1-2, the complete variable domain is DSGVTQTPKHLITATGQRVTLRCSPRSGDLSVYWYQQSLDQGLQFLIQYYNGEERAKGNILERFSAQQFPDLHSELNLSSLELGDSALYFCASSDSLTGGHYGYTFGSGTRLTVV.

The V gene is TRBV7-8, the J gene TRBJ2-5; D is ambiguous. Germline values: CDR1 SGHVS, CDR2 FQNEAQ. Deletions cut 5 bases from V and 5 bases from J, with 15 bases between. The CDR3 is 14 residues long. As DNA, the CDR3 is TGTGCCAGCAGCCAGGTGGGCAGGTCGGAGACCCAGTACTTC. Its translation is CASSQVGRSETQYF.

V usage is TRBV6-1 and J usage is TRBJ1-5; D is unclear. This CDR3 is 15 amino acids long. With 4 bases removed from V and 4 bases from J, the gap between germline ends came to 14 bases. The germline V gene has CDR1 MNHNS and CDR2 SASEGT. The CDR3 loop reads CASSVGRIKNQPQHF. The CDR3 bases are TGTGCCAGCAGTGTAGGACGGATTAAGAATCAGCCCCAGCATTTT.

V and J are TRBV5-1 and TRBJ2-7; 9 positions match TRBD1. J lost 3 bases, V lost 3 bases, and 4 bases had no gene match. The CDR3 runs 14 residues. CDR1 is SGHRS and CDR2 is YFSETQ in the germline V gene. The CDR3: CASSSGTGFYEQYF. The CDR3 bases are TGCGCCAGCAGCTCCGGGACAGGGTTCTACGAGCAGTACTTC.

About this clone itself: Other DNA sequences in the sample encode the same CDR3. The genes are TRBV5-1 and TRBJ2-5, with 9 bases identical to TRBD1. The CDR3 is 14 amino acids. Trimming at V came to 4 bases and at J to 2 bases, leaving 3 bases not matched to a gene. Looked up from germline, CDR1 is SGHRS and CDR2 is YFSETQ. The CDR3 nucleotides read TGCGCCAGCAGCCTGGACAGGGGTCAAGAGACCCAGTACTTC. This sequence encodes CASSLDRGQETQYF.

The chain is built from TRBV5-6 and TRBJ1-3, with 7 bases lining up with TRBD1. This CDR3 is built from 13 residues. In germline, CDR1 is SGHDT, CDR2 YYEEEE. The ends lost 6 bases at V and 2 bases at J; junction bases unmatched: 2. DNA for the CDR3: TGTGCCAGCACAACAGGGGCTGGAAACACCATATATTTT. Amino acid sequence: CASTTGAGNTIYF.

The rearrangement links TRBV6-5 to TRBJ2-1, with 11 nucleotides matching TRBD2. The length of the CDR3 is 15 residues. V shed 6 bases, J shed 8 bases, and the junction held 9 bases outside the gene matches. Looked up from germline, CDR1 is MNHEY and CDR2 is SVGAGI. CDR3: CASRALAGGSDEQFF. In DNA form, the CDR3 reads TGTGCCAGCAGGGCTCTAGCGGGAGGATCCGATGAGCAGTTCTTC.

A single count supports this clone. The junction does not match germline at one end; this may be a read error. The same CDR3 is also encoded by other DNA sequences in this sample. The V gene is TRBV28, the J gene TRBJ1-2; D not resolved. The CDR3 contains 13 residues. CDR1 is MDHEN and CDR2 is SYDVKM in the germline V gene. The CDR3 nucleotides read TGCGCCAGCAGCAATCCCCTGATGTATGGCTACACCTTC. This sequence encodes CASSNPLMYGYTF.

The rearrangement uses TRBV7-9 and TRBJ1-2; 8 nucleotides align to TRBD1. Germline CDR1 is SEHNR and CDR2 is FQNEAQ (reference sequence). This CDR3 is built from 15 residues. Losses at the gene ends were 4 bases for V and 3 bases for J; bases not matched to a gene: 7. The CDR3 reads CASSYPTGGDYGYTF. CDR3 DNA: TGTGCCAGCAGCTACCCTACAGGGGGTGACTATGGCTACACCTTC.